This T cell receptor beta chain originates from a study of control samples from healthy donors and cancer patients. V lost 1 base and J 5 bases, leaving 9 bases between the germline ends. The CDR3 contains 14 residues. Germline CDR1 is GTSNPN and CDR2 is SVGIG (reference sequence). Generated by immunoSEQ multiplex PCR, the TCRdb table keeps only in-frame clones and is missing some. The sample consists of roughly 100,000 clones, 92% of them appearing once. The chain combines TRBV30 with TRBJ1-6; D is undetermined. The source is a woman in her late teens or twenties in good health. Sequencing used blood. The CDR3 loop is CAWSEGRDNSPLHF. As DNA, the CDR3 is TGTGCCTGGAGTGAGGGCAGAGATAATTCACCCCTCCACTTT.